This TCR beta chain was recovered during a study of cytomegalovirus exposure and HLA in healthy donors. Germline CDR1 reads SGHDN; CDR2 reads FVKESK. The CDR3 extends over 15 amino acids. Primers for the PCR totalled 60 Vbeta and 13 Jbeta. Sequencing was performed with immunoSEQ multiplex PCR; in TCRdb, only in-frame clones are kept and a portion is missing. This sample has about 110,000 clones, with roughly three quarters found just once. Concerning this clone: Germline and junction disagree at one end, which may indicate a read error.

The chain employs TRBV14 and TRBJ2-5, with 7 bases identical to TRBD2. Source material: PBMCs. This sequence was found in a woman aged 45 to 65 in good health and CMV-seropositive. CDR3 nucleotides: TGTGCCAGCAGCCCGTATGGGGGGGGATTAGAGGCCCAGTACTTC. Translation: CASSPYGGGLEAQYF.